Presented here are 7 T cell receptor beta chains from one specimen sequenced in a study of PD-1 blockade in mismatch repair-deficient tumors. Measured with immunoSEQ multiplex PCR; TCRdb has only the in-frame clones, and not every one. The profile covers roughly 48,000 clones, with 77% appearing a single time and 3% to 4% taken by the ten largest. The sample consisted of PBMCs, taken before pembrolizumab treatment. All receptors come from an adult with mismatch repair-deficient cancer.

V usage is TRBV4-1 and J usage is TRBJ2-7; 9 nucleotides agree with TRBD2. This CDR3 is built from 18 residues. Unmatched junction bases numbered 12, after V lost 0 bases and J lost 3 bases. Looked up from germline, CDR1 is MGHRA and CDR2 is YSYEKL. The CDR3 DNA reads TGCGCCAGCAGCCAAGAAGAGTTAGCGGGGGTAAGGGGCTACGAGCAGTACTTC. This sequence encodes CASSQEELAGVRGYEQYF.

The chain is built from TRBV29-1 and TRBJ2-6; maybe TRBD2 (6 bases). This CDR3 spans 18 amino acids. Trimming cost V 0 bases and J 1 base, with 16 bases left between them. The V gene's germline CDR1 is SQVTM and CDR2 ANQGSEA. CDR3: CSVEEVEGSYSGANVLTF. CDR3 bases: TGCAGCGTTGAAGAGGTGGAGGGGTCCTATTCTGGGGCCAACGTCCTGACTTTC.

The rearrangement joins TRBV15 to TRBJ2-7, with D possibly matching TRBD1 (5 bases). This CDR3 comprises 14 residues. Germline V gene lookup returns CDR1 LNHNV and CDR2 YYDKDF (reference sequence). The V gene lost 0 bases and the J gene lost 0 bases, with 6 bases spanning the gap. The CDR3 sequence: CATSRDGASYEQYF. CDR3 nucleotide sequence: TGTGCCACCAGCAGAGATGGGGCCTCCTACGAGCAGTACTTC. Drawing the rest from reference TRBV15 and TRBJ2-7, the complete variable domain is DAMVIQNPRYQVTQFGKPVTLSCSQTLNHNVMYWYQQKSSQAPKLLFHYYDKDFNNEADTPDNFQSRRPNTSFCFLDIRSPGLGDTAMYLCATSRDGASYEQYFGPGTRLTVT.

The rearrangement joins TRBV5-4 to TRBJ2-2; the D is unclear. Trimming left V 1 base short and J 3 bases short, with 4 bases between. CDR3 length equals 13 residues. Germline V gives CDR1 SGHNT, CDR2 YYREEE (reference sequence). The CDR3 DNA reads TGTGCCAGCAGCTTGACAGACACCGGGGAGCTGTTTTTT. This gives the protein CASSLTDTGELFF.

J is TRBJ2-4 and V is TRBV11-2, with 14 positions matching TRBD2. The CDR3 is 17 residues long. In germline, CDR1 is SGHAT, CDR2 FQNNGV. V trimming: 2 bases; J trimming: 10 bases; junction bases outside the gene matches: 10. The CDR3 sequence: CASSLSQGLAGEGIQYF. CDR3 sequence (DNA): TGTGCCAGCAGCTTATCCCAGGGACTAGCGGGAGAGGGGATTCAGTACTTC.

This chain links TRBV19 with TRBJ1-5, with a tentative D call TRBD1 (5 bases). The V gene lost 7 bases and the J gene lost 0 bases, with 10 bases spanning the gap. Per germline, CDR1 LNHDA and CDR2 SQIVND (reference sequence). The CDR3 runs to 14 residues. The CDR3 nucleotides are TGTGCCAGTACCCGGGGGTATAGCAATCAGCCCCAGCATTTT. Its translation: CASTRGYSNQPQHF.

This chain joins TRBV5-5 and TRBJ2-5; D is tentatively TRBD1 or TRBD2 (5 bases each). The CDR3 totals 19 residues. V gave up 0 bases and J gave up 5 bases, with 26 bases separating them. Germline V gene data show CDR1 as SGHKS and CDR2 as YYEKEE (reference sequence). CDR3 DNA sequence: TGTGCCAGCAGCTTGGCCGGGACCTTACTAACTTCGGAGCGGGAGACCCAGTACTTC. This sequence encodes CASSLAGTLLTSERETQYF. The variable domain in full, with the rest retrieved from reference TRBV5-5 and TRBJ2-5, is DAGVTQSPTHLIKTRGQQVTLRCSPISGHKSVSWYQQVLGQGPQFIFQYYEKEERGRGNFPDRFSARQFPNYSSELNVNALLLGDSALYLCASSLAGTLLTSERETQYFGPGTRLLVL.